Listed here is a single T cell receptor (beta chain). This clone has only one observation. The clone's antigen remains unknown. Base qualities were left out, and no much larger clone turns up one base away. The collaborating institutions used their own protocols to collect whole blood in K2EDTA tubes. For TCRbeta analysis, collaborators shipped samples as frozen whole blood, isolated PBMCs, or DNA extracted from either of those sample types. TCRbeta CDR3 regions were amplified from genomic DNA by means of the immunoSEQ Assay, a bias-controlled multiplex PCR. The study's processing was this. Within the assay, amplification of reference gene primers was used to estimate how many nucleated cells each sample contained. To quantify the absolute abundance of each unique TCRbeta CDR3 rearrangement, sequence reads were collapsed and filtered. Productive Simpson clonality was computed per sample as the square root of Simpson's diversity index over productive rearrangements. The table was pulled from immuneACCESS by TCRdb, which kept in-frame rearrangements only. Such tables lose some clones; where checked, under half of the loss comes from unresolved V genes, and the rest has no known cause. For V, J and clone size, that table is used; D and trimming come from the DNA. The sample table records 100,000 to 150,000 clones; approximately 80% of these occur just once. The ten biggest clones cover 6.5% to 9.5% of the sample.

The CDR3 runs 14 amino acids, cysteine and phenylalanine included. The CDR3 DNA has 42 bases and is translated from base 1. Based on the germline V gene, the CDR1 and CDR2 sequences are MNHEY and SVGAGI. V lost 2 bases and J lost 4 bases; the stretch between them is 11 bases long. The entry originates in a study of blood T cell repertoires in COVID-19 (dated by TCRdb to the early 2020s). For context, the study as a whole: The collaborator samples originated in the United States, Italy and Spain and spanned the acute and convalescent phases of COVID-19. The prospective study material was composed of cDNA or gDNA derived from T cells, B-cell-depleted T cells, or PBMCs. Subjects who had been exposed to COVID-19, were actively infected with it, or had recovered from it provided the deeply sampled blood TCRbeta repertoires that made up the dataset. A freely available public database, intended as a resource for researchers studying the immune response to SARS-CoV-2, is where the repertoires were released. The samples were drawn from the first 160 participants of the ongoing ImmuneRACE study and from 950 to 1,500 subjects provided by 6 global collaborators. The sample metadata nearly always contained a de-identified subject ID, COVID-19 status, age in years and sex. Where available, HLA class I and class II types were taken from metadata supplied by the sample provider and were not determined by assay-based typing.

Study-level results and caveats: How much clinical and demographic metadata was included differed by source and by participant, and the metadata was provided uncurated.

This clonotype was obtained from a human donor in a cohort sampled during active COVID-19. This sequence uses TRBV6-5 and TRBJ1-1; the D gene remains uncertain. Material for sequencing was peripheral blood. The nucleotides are TGTGCCAGCAGTTACGAACGGGTGGGCACTGAAGCTTTCTTT. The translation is CASSYERVGTEAFF.